Listed below are T cell receptor beta chains from one sample, sequenced in a study of cytomegalovirus exposure and HLA in healthy donors. Here immunoSEQ multiplex PCR was the method, and the copy in TCRdb shows in-frame clones only, minus some. The sample has some 95,000 clones, roughly 66% seen once; the top ten hold around 1.9%. Sequencing was carried out using PBMCs. All receptors come from a young man in good health and CMV-seronegative. CDR3s include the opening cysteine and the closing phenylalanine or tryptophan. The D gene is left open where the match is weak. Not all rows give a size; the values are once, few, many and, for expanded clones, a class.

d_gene: NA; abundance: NA; v_gene: TRBV5-1; j_gene: TRBJ1-2; len: 17; CDR3nt: TGCGCCAGCAGCTTCGAGGGCGGGGCGCACACTAACTATGGCTACACCTTC; CDR3aa: CASSFEGGAHTNYGYTF
d_gene: NA; abundance: NA; v_gene: TRBV30; j_gene: TRBJ1-1; len: 12; CDR3nt: TGTGCCTGGAGTACAGAGCGGGGGGGAGCTTTCTTT; CDR3aa: CAWSTERGGAFF
d_gene: TRBD1; abundance: few; v_gene: TRBV5-1; j_gene: TRBJ2-7; len: 17; CDR3nt: TGCGCCAGCAGCTTGACTGGACAGGGTAAACCCTCCTACGAGCAGTACTTC; CDR3aa: CASSLTGQGKPSYEQYF
d_gene: TRBD1; abundance: NA; v_gene: TRBV7-2; j_gene: TRBJ2-7; len: 16; CDR3nt: TGTGCCAGCAGCACCCGGGCCGGGACAGGGTCCTACGAGCAGTACTTC; CDR3aa: CASSTRAGTGSYEQYF
d_gene: NA; abundance: once; v_gene: TRBV5-1; j_gene: TRBJ1-1; len: 13; CDR3nt: TGCGCCAGCAGCTCCAGGGGGAACACTGAAGCTTTCTTT; CDR3aa: CASSSRGNTEAFF
d_gene: NA; abundance: NA; v_gene: TRBV5-6; j_gene: TRBJ2-5; len: 15; CDR3nt: TGTGCCAGCAGCGGAGAGGGTGCGGGCCAAGAGACCCAGTACTTC; CDR3aa: CASSGEGAGQETQYF
d_gene: TRBD1; abundance: NA; v_gene: TRBV4-2; j_gene: TRBJ1-5; len: 14; CDR3nt: TGTGCCAGCAGTCGTGACAGGGTAAATCAGCCCCAGCATTTT; CDR3aa: CASSRDRVNQPQHF
d_gene: NA; abundance: few; v_gene: TRBV6-5; j_gene: TRBJ2-3; len: 14; CDR3nt: TGTGCCAGCAGTCCTAGGGGGACCACAGATACGCAGTATTTT; CDR3aa: CASSPRGTTDTQYF
d_gene: NA; abundance: NA; v_gene: TRBV5-1; j_gene: TRBJ2-4; len: 12; CDR3nt: TGCGCCAGCTGGGACTCCGGGAACATTCAGTACTTC; CDR3aa: CASWDSGNIQYF
d_gene: TRBD1; abundance: NA; v_gene: TRBV5-1; j_gene: TRBJ2-3; len: 16; CDR3nt: TGCGCCAGCAGCCCACCCGGGACAGCAAGCACAGATACGCAGTATTTT; CDR3aa: CASSPPGTASTDTQYF
d_gene: NA; abundance: NA; v_gene: TRBV5-1; j_gene: TRBJ1-1; len: 13; CDR3nt: TGCGCCAGCAGCTTGGATTGGGCCGAAACAGCTTTCTTT; CDR3aa: CASSLDWAETAFF
d_gene: TRBD1; abundance: NA; v_gene: TRBV28; j_gene: TRBJ2-3; len: 15; CDR3nt: TGTGCCAGCAGTCTCACTACAGGGGGCACAGATACGCAGTATTTT; CDR3aa: CASSLTTGGTDTQYF
d_gene: TRBD2; abundance: NA; v_gene: TRBV5-1; j_gene: TRBJ2-7; len: 14; CDR3nt: TGCGCCAGCAGCTCTAGCGGGGGGCCCTACGAGCAGTACTTC; CDR3aa: CASSSSGGPYEQYF
d_gene: TRBD2; abundance: NA; v_gene: TRBV6-1; j_gene: TRBJ2-1; len: 16; CDR3nt: TGTGCCAGCAGTGAGCTAGCGGGAGCGCCCTACAATGAGCAGTTCTTC; CDR3aa: CASSELAGAPYNEQFF
d_gene: TRBD2; abundance: NA; v_gene: TRBV7-6; j_gene: TRBJ2-7; len: 15; CDR3nt: TGTGCCAGCAGCCAAGGGACTAGCGGCTCCTACGAGCAGTACTTC; CDR3aa: CASSQGTSGSYEQYF
d_gene: NA; abundance: NA; v_gene: TRBV29-1; j_gene: TRBJ2-7; len: 13; CDR3nt: TGCAGCGTCACACGGGATCTAACCTACGAGCAGTACTTC; CDR3aa: CSVTRDLTYEQYF
d_gene: TRBD2; abundance: once; v_gene: TRBV7-2; j_gene: TRBJ2-1; len: 15; CDR3nt: TGTGCCAGCAGAAGGACTAGCGGGAGTGCCAATGAGCAGTTCTTC; CDR3aa: CASRRTSGSANEQFF
d_gene: NA; abundance: few; v_gene: TRBV27; j_gene: TRBJ1-1; len: 14; CDR3nt: TGTGCCAGCAGTTTATCCGCATACCTTCAGAAAGCTTTCTTT; CDR3aa: CASSLSAYLQKAFF
d_gene: TRBD1; abundance: NA; v_gene: TRBV18; j_gene: TRBJ2-3; len: 18; CDR3nt: TGTGCCAGCTCACCACAGGGAACAGGGGGCGAGCAGACAGATACGCAGTATTTT; CDR3aa: CASSPQGTGGEQTDTQYF
d_gene: NA; abundance: NA; v_gene: TRBV28; j_gene: TRBJ2-1; len: 14; CDR3nt: TGTGCCAGCAGTTTGCGGAGTCCGTACAATGAGCAGTTCTTC; CDR3aa: CASSLRSPYNEQFF
d_gene: NA; abundance: NA; v_gene: TRBV4-1; j_gene: TRBJ1-2; len: 14; CDR3nt: TGCGCCAGCAGCCAATCTAGAGGGTGGAAAGGCTACACCTTC; CDR3aa: CASSQSRGWKGYTF
d_gene: NA; abundance: NA; v_gene: TRBV12-5; j_gene: TRBJ1-2; len: 15; CDR3nt: TGTGCTAGTGGTTTGGTGCCGGGAAGGAGAAGGGGCTACACCTTC; CDR3aa: CASGLVPGRRRGYTF
d_gene: NA; abundance: NA; v_gene: TRBV6-1; j_gene: TRBJ2-1; len: 15; CDR3nt: TGTGCCGTCGTCCAGGGACTTAACTCCTACAATGAGCAGTTCTTC; CDR3aa: CAVVQGLNSYNEQFF
d_gene: TRBD2; abundance: NA; v_gene: TRBV28; j_gene: TRBJ2-7; len: 15; CDR3nt: TGTGCCAGCAGTCTAGGACTAGCGAACACCTACGAGCAGTACTTC; CDR3aa: CASSLGLANTYEQYF
d_gene: TRBD2; abundance: few; v_gene: TRBV4-1; j_gene: TRBJ2-1; len: 14; CDR3nt: TGCGCCAGCAGCGGGGTTGTGCGGGAGCGTGAGCAGTTCTTC; CDR3aa: CASSGVVREREQFF
d_gene: NA; abundance: NA; v_gene: TRBV6-5; j_gene: TRBJ2-1; len: 15; CDR3nt: TGTGCCAGCAGTTACCCTAAGGGGTCTCACAATGAGCAGTTCTTC; CDR3aa: CASSYPKGSHNEQFF
d_gene: TRBD1; abundance: NA; v_gene: TRBV7-3; j_gene: TRBJ2-2; len: 14; CDR3nt: TGTGCCAGCAGCGTAGACAGGGGAACCGGGGAGCTGTTTTTT; CDR3aa: CASSVDRGTGELFF
d_gene: NA; abundance: few; v_gene: TRBV4-2; j_gene: TRBJ2-1; len: 17; CDR3nt: TGTGCCAGCAGCCAAGCCCTTGCGGGACAGAATCACAATGAGCAGTTCTTC; CDR3aa: CASSQALAGQNHNEQFF
d_gene: TRBD1; abundance: NA; v_gene: TRBV30; j_gene: TRBJ1-6; len: 17; CDR3nt: TGTGCCTCAACGCCGGGACAGGGGCGTTTGAATAATTCACCCCTCCACTTT; CDR3aa: CASTPGQGRLNNSPLHF
d_gene: NA; abundance: NA; v_gene: TRBV4-1; j_gene: TRBJ1-1; len: 14; CDR3nt: TGCGCCAGCAGCCAATGGACAGACTACACTGAAGCTTTCTTT; CDR3aa: CASSQWTDYTEAFF
d_gene: NA; abundance: NA; v_gene: TRBV28; j_gene: TRBJ1-3; len: 13; CDR3nt: TGTGCCAGCAGAACAGAGTCTGGAAACACCATATATTTT; CDR3aa: CASRTESGNTIYF
d_gene: TRBD2; abundance: NA; v_gene: TRBV4-1; j_gene: TRBJ2-3; len: 16; CDR3nt: TGCGCCAGCAGCCAACTCCTAGCGGGGCTCACAGATACGCAGTATTTT; CDR3aa: CASSQLLAGLTDTQYF
d_gene: TRBD2; abundance: NA; v_gene: TRBV28; j_gene: TRBJ2-7; len: 16; CDR3nt: TGTGCCAGCAGTTTCTTAATCCGCGGGAGCTCCTACGAGCAGTACTTC; CDR3aa: CASSFLIRGSSYEQYF
d_gene: NA; abundance: NA; v_gene: TRBV7-2; j_gene: TRBJ2-5; len: 14; CDR3nt: TGTGCCAGCAGCTTAAGGTGGGCGCTTGAGACCCAGTACTTC; CDR3aa: CASSLRWALETQYF
d_gene: TRBD2; abundance: NA; v_gene: TRBV7-6; j_gene: TRBJ2-3; len: 15; CDR3nt: TGTGCCAGCAGCTTAATTCGGGGGGGCACAGATACGCAGTATTTT; CDR3aa: CASSLIRGGTDTQYF
d_gene: TRBD2; abundance: NA; v_gene: TRBV18; j_gene: TRBJ2-1; len: 17; CDR3nt: TGTGCCAGCTCACCAGTGGGACTAGCGGGAGACGACAATGAGCAGTTCTTC; CDR3aa: CASSPVGLAGDDNEQFF
d_gene: TRBD1; abundance: few; v_gene: TRBV6-1; j_gene: TRBJ2-7; len: 15; CDR3nt: TGTGCCAGCAGTGAAGTGCCGGGACAGGCTGACGAGCAGTACTTC; CDR3aa: CASSEVPGQADEQYF
d_gene: NA; abundance: few; v_gene: TRBV30; j_gene: TRBJ1-1; len: 12; CDR3nt: TGTGCCTGGGGGAGGGCCGGCACTGAAGCTTTCTTT; CDR3aa: CAWGRAGTEAFF
d_gene: NA; abundance: NA; v_gene: TRBV6-6; j_gene: TRBJ1-1; len: 12; CDR3nt: TGTGCCAGCAGTCCGATGAGCACTGAAGCTTTCTTT; CDR3aa: CASSPMSTEAFF
d_gene: TRBD2; abundance: NA; v_gene: TRBV2; j_gene: TRBJ2-3; len: 14; CDR3nt: TGTGCCAGCAACCAGCGGGAGGGCCAGGATACGCAGTATTTT; CDR3aa: CASNQREGQDTQYF
d_gene: NA; abundance: NA; v_gene: TRBV27; j_gene: TRBJ2-7; len: 15; CDR3nt: TGTGCCAGCAGTGAATCGACGGCAGGGTCCTACGAGCAGTACTTC; CDR3aa: CASSESTAGSYEQYF
d_gene: TRBD1; abundance: NA; v_gene: TRBV18; j_gene: TRBJ1-4; len: 13; CDR3nt: TGTGCCAGCTCTCCGGGACAGAATGAAAAACTGTTTTTT; CDR3aa: CASSPGQNEKLFF